This T cell receptor beta chain was captured by sequencing in a study of tumor-infiltrating lymphocytes in primary liver carcinoma. Overall study: Staging of the tumors gave T1-T3 N0M0, with widths of about 4.2 to 11 cm. The study, taken as a whole, reports: Researchers found tumor-adjacent and tumor-blood pairs overlapped less than tumor region pairs. Tumors reached a significantly greater top-250-clone fraction than blood did (p = 0.039).

The input was 500 ng total RNA; TCR beta cDNA was made from it with a constant-region primer. Sequencing libraries for TCR beta derived from three nested multiplex PCR rounds that used slightly modified ARM-PCR. The first two PCR rounds, around 11 cycles each, used TRBV1-TRBV30 forward primers and a C-beta reverse primer. TCRdb ran MiXCR on the multiplex PCR reads and lists one entry per CDR3 protein. Here the sample spans roughly 100,000 distinct CDR3 sequences, 82% being singletons. In regard to this clonotype: The antigen remains unidentified. The junction departs from the called germline gene at one end, perhaps through a read error.

Unsorted bulk tissue of roughly 17-33 mg yielded co-extracted RNA and DNA. Samples came from superior, inferior, lateral poles and tumor centre. Germline values: CDR1 SGHDN, CDR2 FVKESK. This CDR3 is built from 15 residues. The chain employs TRBV14 and TRBJ2-1, with D tentatively TRBD2 (5 bases). The clonotype originates from a man in his forties or fifties with primary liver carcinoma and hepatitis B virus infection. Material for sequencing was liver tumor tissue from sampling region 3. Sample subset: tumor region T3, left-lateral pole. This chain's CDR3 is CTSSAVGGSYNEQFF. The CDR3 nucleotides read TGTACCAGCAGTGCGGTAGGAGGAAGCTACAATGAGCAGTTCTTC.